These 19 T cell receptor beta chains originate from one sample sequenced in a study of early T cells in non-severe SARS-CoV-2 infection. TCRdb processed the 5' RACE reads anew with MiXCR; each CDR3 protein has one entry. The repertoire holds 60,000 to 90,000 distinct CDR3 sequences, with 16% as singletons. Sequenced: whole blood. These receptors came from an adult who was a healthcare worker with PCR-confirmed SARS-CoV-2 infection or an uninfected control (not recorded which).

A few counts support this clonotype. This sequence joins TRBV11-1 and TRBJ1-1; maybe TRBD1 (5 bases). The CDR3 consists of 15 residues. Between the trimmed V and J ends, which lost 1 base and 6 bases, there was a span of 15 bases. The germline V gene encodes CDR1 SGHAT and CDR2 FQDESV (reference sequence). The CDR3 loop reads CASSLGQTRGAEAFF. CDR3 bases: TGTGCCAGCAGCTTAGGACAGACGAGAGGGGCTGAAGCTTTCTTT.

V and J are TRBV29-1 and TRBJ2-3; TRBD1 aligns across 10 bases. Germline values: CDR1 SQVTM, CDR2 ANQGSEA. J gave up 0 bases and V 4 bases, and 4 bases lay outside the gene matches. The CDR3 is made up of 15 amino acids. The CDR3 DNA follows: TGCAGCGTTGTGTGGGACAGGGGTAGCACAGATACGCAGTATTTT. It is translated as CSVVWDRGSTDTQYF.

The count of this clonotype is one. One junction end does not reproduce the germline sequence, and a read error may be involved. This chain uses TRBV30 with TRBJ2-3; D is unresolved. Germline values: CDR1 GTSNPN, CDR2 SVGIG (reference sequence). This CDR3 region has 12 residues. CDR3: CALEDSTDTHYF. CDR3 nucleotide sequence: TGTGCCCTAGAGGATAGCACAGATACGCATTATTTT.

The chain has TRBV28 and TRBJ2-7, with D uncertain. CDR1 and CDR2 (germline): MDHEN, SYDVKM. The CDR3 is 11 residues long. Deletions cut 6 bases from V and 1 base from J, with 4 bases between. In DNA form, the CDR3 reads TGTGCCAGCAGACAGTCCTACGAGCAGTACTTC. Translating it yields CASRQSYEQYF.

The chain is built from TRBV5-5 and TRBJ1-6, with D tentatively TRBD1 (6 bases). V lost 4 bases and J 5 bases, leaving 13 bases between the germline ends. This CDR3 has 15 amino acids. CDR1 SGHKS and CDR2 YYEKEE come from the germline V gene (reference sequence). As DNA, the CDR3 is TGTGCCAGCAGCCCGCAGGGGAGGGATAATTCACCCCTCCACTTT. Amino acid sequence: CASSPQGRDNSPLHF.

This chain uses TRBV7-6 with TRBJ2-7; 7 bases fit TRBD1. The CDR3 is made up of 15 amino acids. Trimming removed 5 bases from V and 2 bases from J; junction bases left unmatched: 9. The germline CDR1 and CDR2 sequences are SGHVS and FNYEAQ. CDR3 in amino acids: CASSPTRTGTYEQYF. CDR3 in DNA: TGTGCCAGCAGCCCCACCCGGACAGGAACCTACGAGCAGTACTTC.

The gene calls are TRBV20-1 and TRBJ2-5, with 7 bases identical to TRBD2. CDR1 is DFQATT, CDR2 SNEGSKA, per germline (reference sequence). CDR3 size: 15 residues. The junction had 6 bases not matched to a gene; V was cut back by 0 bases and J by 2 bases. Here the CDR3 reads CSARDGTSAQETQYF. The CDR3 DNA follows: TGCAGTGCTAGAGACGGTACTAGCGCACAAGAGACCCAGTACTTC.

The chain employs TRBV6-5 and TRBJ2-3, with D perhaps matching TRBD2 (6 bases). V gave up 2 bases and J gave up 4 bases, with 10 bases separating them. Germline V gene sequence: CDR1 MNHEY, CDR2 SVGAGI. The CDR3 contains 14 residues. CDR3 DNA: TGTGCCAGCAGTTACGGAGGGTTCGCAGATACGCAGTATTTT. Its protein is CASSYGGFADTQYF.

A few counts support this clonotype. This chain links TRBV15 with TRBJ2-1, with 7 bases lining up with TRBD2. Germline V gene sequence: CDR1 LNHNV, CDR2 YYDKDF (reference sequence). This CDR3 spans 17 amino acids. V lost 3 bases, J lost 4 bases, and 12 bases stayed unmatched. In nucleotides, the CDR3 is TGTGCCACCAGCAGGGCATTTGGGCTAGCGGCATACAATGAGCAGTTCTTC. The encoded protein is CATSRAFGLAAYNEQFF.

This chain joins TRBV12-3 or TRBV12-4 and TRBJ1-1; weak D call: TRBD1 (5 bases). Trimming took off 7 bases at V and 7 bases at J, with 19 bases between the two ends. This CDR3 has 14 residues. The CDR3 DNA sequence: TGTGCCAGCACCCTCGCCGGTGGAGGGGTTGAAGCTTTCTTT. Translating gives CASTLAGGGVEAFF.

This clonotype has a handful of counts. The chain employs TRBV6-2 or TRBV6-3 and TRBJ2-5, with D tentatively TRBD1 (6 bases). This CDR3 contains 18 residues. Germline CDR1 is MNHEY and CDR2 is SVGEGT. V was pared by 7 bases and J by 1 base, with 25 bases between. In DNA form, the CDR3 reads TGTGCCAGCAACCCTATTACCCAAAGTTGGGACACCCAAGAGACCCAGTACTTC. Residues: CASNPITQSWDTQETQYF.

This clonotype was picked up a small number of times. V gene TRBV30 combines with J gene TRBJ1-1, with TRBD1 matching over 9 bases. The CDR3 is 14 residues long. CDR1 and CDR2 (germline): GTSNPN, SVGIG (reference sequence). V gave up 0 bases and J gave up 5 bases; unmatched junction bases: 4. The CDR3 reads CAWSVLDRGTEAFF. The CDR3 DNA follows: TGTGCCTGGAGTGTACTGGACAGGGGAACTGAAGCTTTCTTT.

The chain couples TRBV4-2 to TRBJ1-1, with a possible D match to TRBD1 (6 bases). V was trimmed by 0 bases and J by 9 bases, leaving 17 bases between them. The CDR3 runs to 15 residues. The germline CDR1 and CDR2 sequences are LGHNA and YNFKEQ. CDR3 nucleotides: TGTGCCAGCAGCCAAGACGGGGGAGAAGGGGGAAAAGCTTTCTTT. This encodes CASSQDGGEGGKAFF.

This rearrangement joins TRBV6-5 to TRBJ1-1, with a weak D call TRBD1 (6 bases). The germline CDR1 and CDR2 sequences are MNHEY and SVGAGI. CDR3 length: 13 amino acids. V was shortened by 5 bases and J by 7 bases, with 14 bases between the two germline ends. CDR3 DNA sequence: TGTGCCAGCAGTAAGACAGGTATGGGTGAAGCTTTCTTT. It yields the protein CASSKTGMGEAFF.

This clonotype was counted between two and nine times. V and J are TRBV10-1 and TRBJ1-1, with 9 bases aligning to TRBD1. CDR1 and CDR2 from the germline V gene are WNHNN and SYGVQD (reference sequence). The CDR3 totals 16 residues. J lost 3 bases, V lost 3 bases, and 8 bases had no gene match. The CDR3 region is CASSEGTGYGDTEAFF. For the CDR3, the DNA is TGCGCCAGCAGTGAAGGGACAGGGTATGGTGACACTGAAGCTTTCTTT.

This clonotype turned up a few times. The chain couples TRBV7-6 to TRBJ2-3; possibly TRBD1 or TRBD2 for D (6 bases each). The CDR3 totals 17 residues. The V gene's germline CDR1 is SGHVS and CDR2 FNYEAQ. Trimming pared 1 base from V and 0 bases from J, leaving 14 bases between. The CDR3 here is CASSLVPRGASTDTQYF. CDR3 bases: TGTGCCAGCAGCTTAGTCCCTAGGGGGGCCAGCACAGATACGCAGTATTTT.

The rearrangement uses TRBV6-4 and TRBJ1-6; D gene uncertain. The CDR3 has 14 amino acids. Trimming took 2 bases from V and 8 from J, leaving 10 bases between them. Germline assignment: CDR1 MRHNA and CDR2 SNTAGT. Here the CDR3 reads CASSDTPEDSPLHF. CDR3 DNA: TGTGCCAGCAGTGACACACCAGAGGATTCACCCCTCCACTTT.

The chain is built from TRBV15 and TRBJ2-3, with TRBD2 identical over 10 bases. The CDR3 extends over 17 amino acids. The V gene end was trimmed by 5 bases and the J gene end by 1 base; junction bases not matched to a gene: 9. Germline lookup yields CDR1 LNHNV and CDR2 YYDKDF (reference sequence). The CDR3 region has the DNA TGTGCCACCAGCGCGCCCCTCGGGACTAGCGGCACAGATACGCAGTATTTT. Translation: CATSAPLGTSGTDTQYF.

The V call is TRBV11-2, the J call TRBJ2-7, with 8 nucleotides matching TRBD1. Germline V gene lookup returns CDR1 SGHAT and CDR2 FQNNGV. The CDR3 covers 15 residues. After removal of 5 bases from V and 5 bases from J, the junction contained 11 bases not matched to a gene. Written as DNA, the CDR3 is TGTGCCAGCAGCCTAACCCCGGACAGGGCCAACGAGCAGTACTTC. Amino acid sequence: CASSLTPDRANEQYF.